A single sample is the source of the 30 T cell receptor beta chains below, sequenced in a study of T cells in Graves' hyperthyroidism and ophthalmopathy. Amplified regions were TCR beta CDR3 sequences from RNA transcripts. The HTBI primer set drove a first-round RT-PCR of the TCR CDR3. TCRdb itself ran the multiplex PCR reads through MiXCR, one entry per CDR3 protein. This sample has approximately 690,000 distinct CDR3 sequences; around 21% occur once, and the top ten carry approximately 30%. Sequenced: blood. The receptors stem from a man aged 30 to 39 with Graves' ophthalmopathy.

This clonotype showed up just a few times. The chain joins TRBV20-1 to TRBJ1-5; a possible D gene is TRBD1 (6 bases). Germline V lookup: CDR1 DFQATT, CDR2 SNEGSKA (reference sequence). The CDR3 spans 16 residues. V lost 1 base and J lost 0, with 13 bases in between. CDR3 loop: CSARVAGDYSNQPQHF. CDR3 DNA: TGCAGTGCTAGAGTAGCAGGGGATTATAGCAATCAGCCCCAGCATTTT.

This clonotype was counted at least ten times. The chain recombines TRBV11-2 with TRBJ2-1; a possible D gene is TRBD2 (5 bases). There are 16 residues in the CDR3. From germline, CDR1 is SGHAT and CDR2 FQNNGV. With 2 bases removed from V and 2 bases from J, the gap between germline ends came to 13 bases. The CDR3 nucleotides read TGTGCCAGCAGCTTATATCGGGGTCCGCCCTACAATGAGCAGTTCTTC. Translating it yields CASSLYRGPPYNEQFF.

This rearrangement joins TRBV7-9 to TRBJ1-1, with D perhaps TRBD1 (5 bases). Germline CDR1 is SEHNR and CDR2 is FQNEAQ (reference sequence). Deletions cut 1 base from V and 1 base from J, with 16 bases between. This CDR3 region has 17 residues. For the CDR3, the DNA is TGTGCCAGCAGCTTAGGGGGGAGTTACGTGGCGAACACTGAAGCTTTCTTT. Its translation is CASSLGGSYVANTEAFF. Supplemented by reference TRBV7-9 and TRBJ1-1, the full variable domain reads DTGVSQNPRHKITKRGQNVTFRCDPISEHNRLYWYRQTLGQGPEFLTYFQNEAQLEKSRLLSDRFSAERPKGSFSTLEIQRTEQGDSAMYLCASSLGGSYVANTEAFFGQGTRLTVV.

The chain employs TRBV29-1 and TRBJ1-1, with unresolved D. The CDR3 sequence is 13 residues long. Germline values: CDR1 SQVTM, CDR2 ANQGSEA. With 6 bases removed from V and 1 base from J, the gap between germline ends came to 12 bases. The CDR3 loop reads CSVPGPRNTEAFF. The CDR3 nucleotides read TGCAGCGTCCCCGGACCGAGGAACACTGAAGCTTTCTTT.

The genes are TRBV7-3 and TRBJ1-5, with D possibly TRBD1 on 5 matching bases. Between the trimmed V and J ends, which lost 0 bases and 4 bases, there was a span of 16 bases. The CDR3 is 17 amino acids. Per the germline V gene, CDR1 is SGHTA and CDR2 is FQGTGA. Here the CDR3 reads CASSLTIRGPGNQPQHF. DNA of the CDR3: TGTGCCAGCAGCTTAACGATTCGGGGACCAGGGAATCAGCCCCAGCATTTT.

This clonotype was seen a single time. CDR3 sequence: CASGTTGTRRQETQYF. The DNA of the CDR3 is TGTGCCAGCGGCACGACCGGGACTAGGCGGCAAGAGACCCAGTACTTC. The chain carries TRBV7-6 and TRBJ2-5; 8 nucleotides agree with TRBD2. The CDR3 contains 16 residues. J gave up 2 bases and V 8 bases, and 13 bases lay outside the gene matches. Germline loops: CDR1 SGHVS, CDR2 FNYEAQ.

The chain carries TRBV11-2 and TRBJ1-4, with 9 bases that match TRBD1. Trimming at V came to 1 base and at J to 5 bases, leaving 8 bases not matched to a gene. CDR1 and CDR2 from the germline V gene are SGHAT and FQNNGV. There are 17 residues in the CDR3. CDR3 coding DNA: TGTGCCAGCAGCTTAGTAACAGGGGGCCCCTTAAATGAAAAACTGTTTTTT. This codes for CASSLVTGGPLNEKLFF.

This clonotype occurred many times. This chain uses TRBV12-3 or TRBV12-4 with TRBJ2-5; TRBD1 aligns across 7 bases. The CDR3 consists of 15 residues. Trimming took 7 bases from V and 4 from J; bases not matched to a gene: 12. The CDR3 region has the DNA TGTGCCAGCAACCAACCGGGACAGACTCCAGAGACCCAGTACTTC. Amino acid sequence: CASNQPGQTPETQYF.

This clonotype was detected ten times or more. The V gene is TRBV28, the J gene TRBJ1-5, with D tentatively TRBD1 (5 bases). The V end was cut by 5 bases, the J end by 1 base, with 12 bases between. From germline, CDR1 is MDHEN and CDR2 SYDVKM. The CDR3 contains 15 residues. CDR3 bases: TGTGCCAGCAGTCCCTTTGAGGGGAGCAATCAGCCCCAGCATTTT. It specifies CASSPFEGSNQPQHF.

The chain couples TRBV28 to TRBJ1-1, with 10 bases lining up with TRBD1. The V gene end was trimmed by 5 bases and the J gene end by 10 bases; junction bases not matched to a gene: 10. The CDR3 is made up of 14 amino acids. Germline V lookup: CDR1 MDHEN, CDR2 SYDVKM. The CDR3 DNA follows: TGTGCCAGCAGTAGGACAGGGGGTTTGGTTAGAGCTTTCTTT. Its protein product is CASSRTGGLVRAFF. Complete variable domain (other parts from reference TRBV28 and TRBJ1-1): DVKVTQSSRYLVKRTGEKVFLECVQDMDHENMFWYRQDPGLGLRLIYFSYDVKMKEKGDIPEGYSVSREKKERFSLILESASTNQTSMYLCASSRTGGLVRAFFGQGTRLTVV.

This clonotype was counted at least ten times. V is TRBV7-9 and J is TRBJ2-7; 8 nucleotides match TRBD2. Germline CDR1 SEHNR, CDR2 FQNEAQ (reference sequence). The V and J ends lost 6 bases and 2 bases, in that order; junction bases with no gene match: 9. The CDR3 is 15 residues long. CDR3 region: CASSPPGLGTYEQYF. CDR3 in DNA: TGTGCCAGCAGTCCTCCGGGACTAGGAACCTACGAGCAGTACTTC.

This clonotype was counted between two and nine times. The V and J genes are TRBV7-9 and TRBJ2-5, with 7 nucleotides matching TRBD2. V shed 5 bases, J shed 1 base, and the junction held 4 bases outside the gene matches. This CDR3 spans 14 amino acids. Per the germline V gene, CDR1 is SEHNR and CDR2 is FQNEAQ (reference sequence). The CDR3 sequence: CASSPTSTQETQYF. Written as DNA, the CDR3 is TGTGCCAGCAGCCCGACTAGCACCCAAGAGACCCAGTACTTC.

The V and J genes are TRBV7-9 and TRBJ2-1, with D unresolved. The germline CDR1 and CDR2 sequences are SEHNR and FQNEAQ (reference sequence). Deletions cut 5 bases from V and 9 bases from J, with 8 bases between. The CDR3 contains 11 residues. In DNA, the CDR3 is TGTGCCAGCAGCGGACCCGGTGAGCAGTTCTTC. Translation: CASSGPGEQFF.

This clonotype was detected ten times or more. V usage is TRBV6-7 and J usage is TRBJ2-2; D is perhaps TRBD2 (5 bases). TRBV6-7 is assigned to the ORF class and has an uncertain function. The CDR3 runs to 16 residues. V lost 5 bases and J 4 bases, leaving 17 bases between the germline ends. The CDR3: CASSAPGSDGTGELFF. The DNA of the CDR3 is TGTGCCAGCAGTGCCCCGGGTAGCGACGGCACCGGGGAGCTGTTTTTT.

In this sample, this clonotype turned up many times. The chain couples TRBV28 to TRBJ1-1; D is perhaps TRBD1 (5 bases). Germline V gene sequence: CDR1 MDHEN, CDR2 SYDVKM. CDR3 length: 15 residues. The ends were cut back, 5 bases at V and 0 bases at J, with 13 bases in the middle. The CDR3 is CASSPSGIMNTEAFF. For the CDR3, the DNA is TGTGCCAGCAGTCCCTCAGGGATAATGAACACTGAAGCTTTCTTT.

The table lists this clonotype with many counts. The gene calls are TRBV12-3 or TRBV12-4 and TRBJ2-1, with TRBD1 as a possible D gene (6 bases). The CDR3 has 15 residues. V lost 6 bases and J 5 bases, leaving 17 bases between the germline ends. The CDR3 sequence: CASRKQGMGHNEQFF. The CDR3 region has the DNA TGTGCCAGCAGAAAACAGGGAATGGGACACAATGAGCAGTTCTTC.

This clonotype was seen only a few times. The chain recombines TRBV6-1 with TRBJ2-1, with 8 nucleotides matching TRBD2. V was pared by 8 bases and J by 6 bases, with 6 bases of the junction left unmatched. In germline, CDR1 is MNHNS, CDR2 SASEGT. CDR3 size: 13 residues. The CDR3 nucleotides read TGTGCCAGCCCCGGTAGCGGGATCAATGAGCAGTTCTTC. As protein: CASPGSGINEQFF.

This clonotype was recorded many times. This chain links TRBV3-1 with TRBJ2-1; 9 bases fit TRBD2. V lost 0 bases, J lost 0 bases, and 0 bases stayed unmatched. The germline V gene has CDR1 LGHDT and CDR2 YNNKEL (reference sequence). The CDR3 is made up of 16 amino acids. CDR3 nucleotide sequence: TGTGCCAGCAGCCAAGATAGCGGGAGCTCCTACAATGAGCAGTTCTTC. Its protein product is CASSQDSGSSYNEQFF.

About this clonotype itself: Relative to the germline gene, one junction end is altered; a read error may explain this. CDR3 nucleotides: TGTGCCAGTCAACACAGGGGGAGGTACAATGAGCAGCTCTTC. This sequence encodes CASQHRGRYNEQLF. The chain is built from TRBV19 and TRBJ2-1; TRBD1 matches at 8 bases. This CDR3 spans 14 amino acids. Germline V CDR1 and CDR2: LNHDA, SQIVND (reference sequence).

This clonotype was detected many times. V gene TRBV6-1 combines with J gene TRBJ2-7; D is perhaps TRBD2 (5 bases). Germline V gene lookup returns CDR1 MNHNS and CDR2 SASEGT. V lost 8 bases to trimming and J lost 6 bases, with 20 bases between them. The CDR3 is 14 amino acids. The CDR3: CASARLAVGVEQYF. The CDR3 DNA follows: TGTGCCAGCGCAAGGCTAGCCGTGGGAGTCGAGCAGTACTTC.

This clonotype appeared a few times. The chain has TRBV30 and TRBJ2-2; 14 bases agree with TRBD2. V lost 1 base and J lost 0; bases outside the gene matches: 10. CDR1 is GTSNPN and CDR2 is SVGIG in the germline V gene (reference sequence). The CDR3 loop spans 20 amino acids. DNA for the CDR3: TGTGCCTGGAGTGGACTACGACTAGCGGGAGGGCCCTCGAACACCGGGGAGCTGTTTTTT. Its protein is CAWSGLRLAGGPSNTGELFF.

V and J are TRBV7-2 and TRBJ1-2; D may be TRBD1 (5 bases). Trimming removed 5 bases at V and 4 bases at J, with 14 bases between. Germline lookup yields CDR1 SGHTA and CDR2 FQGNSA. CDR3 size: 14 residues. CDR3 sequence: CASSPPSGAYGYTF. CDR3 nucleotides: TGTGCCAGCAGCCCACCGTCTGGGGCCTATGGCTACACCTTC.

This clonotype was seen only a few times. As DNA, the CDR3 is TGCAGCGTTGACCCGGACAGGGTTCGCGCAGATACGCAGTATTTT. Its protein product is CSVDPDRVRADTQYF. This rearrangement joins TRBV29-1 to TRBJ2-3; 8 bases align to TRBD1. The CDR3 is 15 amino acids. V lost 3 bases to trimming and J lost 4 bases; unmatched junction nucleotides: 9. Germline V CDR1 and CDR2: SQVTM, ANQGSEA.

The chain links TRBV6-1 to TRBJ2-7; 11 bases align to TRBD1. CDR1 is MNHNS, CDR2 SASEGT, per germline. The CDR3 consists of 16 residues. Germline trimming cut 0 bases from V and 6 bases from J; bases unmatched to any gene: 7. The CDR3 is CASSEARTGGWPEQYF. The CDR3 DNA sequence: TGTGCCAGCAGTGAAGCGAGGACAGGGGGCTGGCCCGAGCAGTACTTC.

This clonotype was seen a few times. The chain links TRBV27 to TRBJ1-2; unclear D gene. V was pared by 2 bases and J by 0 bases, with 13 bases between. The CDR3 runs 16 residues. Germline loops: CDR1 MNHEY, CDR2 SMNVEV (reference sequence). The CDR3 loop is CASSLEKSISNYGYTF. In DNA form, the CDR3 reads TGTGCCAGCAGTTTAGAGAAGAGCATCTCTAACTATGGCTACACCTTC.

This clonotype was picked up many times. The chain couples TRBV28 to TRBJ2-5, with D possibly TRBD2 on 6 matching bases. Germline lookup yields CDR1 MDHEN and CDR2 SYDVKM. V shed 6 bases and J shed 5 bases, with 25 bases lying between them. The CDR3 extends over 17 amino acids. The CDR3 coding sequence is TGTGCCAGCAGGCCGAGGCCCCAGCGGGTTCGGGGGGAGACCCAGTACTTC. Translating gives CASRPRPQRVRGETQYF.

This clonotype was recorded a few times. The V and J genes are TRBV10-2 and TRBJ1-1; TRBD1 might be the D (5 bases). The V gene's germline CDR1 is WSHSY and CDR2 SAAADI. Trimming removed 6 bases at V and 1 base at J, with 15 bases between. The CDR3 runs 15 residues. The DNA for the CDR3 is TGCGCCAGCAGCCACCCCGGGGGTGGGAACACTGAAGCTTTCTTT. This gives the protein CASSHPGGGNTEAFF.

The table lists this clonotype with a count of one. With a much larger clone just one base away, this may be a read error. The chain links TRBV5-1 to TRBJ2-3; 8 bases agree with TRBD1. V was pared by 7 bases and J by 3 bases, with 16 bases of the junction left unmatched. CDR3 length equals 17 residues. Germline CDR1 reads SGHRS; CDR2 reads YFSETQ. Here the CDR3 DNA reads TGCGCCAGCGGCCTTCGGACAGGGCTTTTTAAGACAGATACGCAGTATTTT. Translating gives CASGLRTGLFKTDTQYF.

V is TRBV20-1 and J is TRBJ2-1, with 15 nucleotides matching TRBD2. In germline, CDR1 is DFQATT, CDR2 SNEGSKA (reference sequence). The CDR3 length is 18 residues. The V and J ends lost 0 bases and 8 bases, in that order; junction bases with no gene match: 11. In DNA form, the CDR3 reads TGCAGTGCTAGAGATCAAGGACGGACTAGCGGGAGGGTCGATGAGCAGTTCTTC. Encoded protein: CSARDQGRTSGRVDEQFF.

This clonotype was detected a few times. J is TRBJ1-4 and V is TRBV30, with a weak D call TRBD1 (5 bases). CDR3 length equals 13 residues. Germline assignment: CDR1 GTSNPN and CDR2 SVGIG (reference sequence). The V end was cut by 4 bases, the J end by 8 bases, with 14 bases between. CDR3 coding DNA: TGTGCCTGGACCAGGGACGCGGGAGAAAAACTGTTTTTT. This codes for CAWTRDAGEKLFF.